This T cell receptor beta chain emerged from a study of spatial heterogeneity in lung cancer. Background on the study: TCR transcript counts in tumor regions correlated strongly with a T cell module score from matched bulk RNA-seq. Study-level findings and limits: The study found that expanded intratumoral alpha and beta TCR counts tracked tumor mutation counts.

Germline trimming cut 1 base from V and 5 bases from J; bases unmatched to any gene: 6. CDR3 size: 16 residues. The V gene's germline CDR1 is MGHRA and CDR2 YSYEKL. As to time point: sample taken at primary tumor resection. Samples came from 60 to 75 TRACERx patients with untreated early-stage lung cancer. This clonotype has ten or more counts. Its antigen is not known. A distinct unique molecular identifier was carried by each TCR cDNA molecule. MiXCR, applied by TCRdb to the 5' RACE reads, yields one record per CDR3 protein. The table records about 17,000 distinct CDR3 sequences, under 7% of them present only once.

The sequence was collected from a male donor with early-stage non-small cell lung cancer. The sequences come from lung tumor tissue, collected at surgery. The chain combines TRBV4-1 with TRBJ2-5; 11 nucleotides match TRBD2. This CDR3 reads CASSQGLAGGPETQYF. In DNA form, the CDR3 reads TGCGCCAGCAGCCAAGGCTTAGCGGGAGGGCCGGAGACCCAGTACTTC.